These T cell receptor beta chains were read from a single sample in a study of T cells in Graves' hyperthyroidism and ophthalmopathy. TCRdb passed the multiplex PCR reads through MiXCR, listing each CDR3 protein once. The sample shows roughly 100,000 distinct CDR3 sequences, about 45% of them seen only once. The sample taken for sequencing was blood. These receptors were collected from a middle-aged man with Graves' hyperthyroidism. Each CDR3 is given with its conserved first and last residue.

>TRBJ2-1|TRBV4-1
CASSHQTSWMGEQFF
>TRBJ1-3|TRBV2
CASSVQLFSGNTIYF
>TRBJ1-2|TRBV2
CASSEAGGGFSYTF
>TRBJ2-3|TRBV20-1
CSASGTSADTQYF
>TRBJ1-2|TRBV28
CASRRQGAYGYTF
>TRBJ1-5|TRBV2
CASTRTGVQPQHF
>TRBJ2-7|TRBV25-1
CASSEFRQEAEQYF
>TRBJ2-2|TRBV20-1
CSARDVTSGGHRELFF
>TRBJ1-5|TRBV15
CATSRDQGAQPQHF
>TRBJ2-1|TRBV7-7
CASSFQKAGAEQFF
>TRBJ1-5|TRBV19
CASMVSSGGYEQPQHF
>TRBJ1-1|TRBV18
CASSTMNAEAFF
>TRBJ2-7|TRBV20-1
CSARGVSGSWEQYF
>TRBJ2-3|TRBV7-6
CASSPGQIGTDTQYF
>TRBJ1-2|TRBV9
CASSAGQPYGYTF
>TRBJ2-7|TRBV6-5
CASSSRRLAGSSYEQYF
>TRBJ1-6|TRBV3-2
CASSLAYRGSPLHF
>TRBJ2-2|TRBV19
CASSFRAGVTGELFF
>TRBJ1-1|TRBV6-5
CASRPRTESMNTEAFF
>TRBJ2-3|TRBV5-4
CASSPAVITDTQYF
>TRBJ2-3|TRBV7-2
CASSLLAGMTGTQYF
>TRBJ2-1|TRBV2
CASSHRDGAHNEQFF
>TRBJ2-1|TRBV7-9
CASSLFGGQDEQFF
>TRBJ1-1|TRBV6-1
CASRFQTGQGARTEAFF